This entry is about one T cell receptor (beta chain). Profiled with immunoSEQ multiplex PCR; TCRdb holds only in-frame clones, not every one. The sample holds 20,000 or so clones; approximately 69% are singletons and the top ten take under 5.5%. The data are from a study of somatic mutations in cytotoxic T cells in rheumatoid arthritis. CDR3 length: 12 residues. Trimming shortened V by 6 bases and J by 4 bases, and 7 bases separated the two germline ends. The V gene's germline CDR1 is LNHDA and CDR2 SQIVND (reference sequence). Sequenced sample: CD8+ T cells sorted from blood. This sequence was found in a man aged 55 to 70 in good health. The chain recombines TRBV19 with TRBJ2-1, with D tentatively TRBD2 (5 bases). CDR3 in amino acids: CASSPGYNEQFF. In DNA, the CDR3 is TGTGCCAGTAGCCCGGGGTACAATGAGCAGTTCTTC.